Below, 10 T cell receptor beta chains from the same sample are listed, as sequenced in a study of CD8+CD57+ T cells in acquired aplastic anemia. Researchers used genomic DNA as the template to profile TCR beta VDJ and CDR3. TCRdb reprocessed the reads with MiXCR, giving one entry per CDR3 protein. The sample lists around 180,000 distinct CDR3 sequences, approximately 48% occurring once. Selection for sequencing was limited to patients who had shown CD8+CD57+ cell expansion by flow cytometry. The specimen was sorted CD4+, CD8+, or CD8+CD57+ T cells (not recorded which) from PBMCs. The receptor source for this set is a human donor with aplastic anemia.

Points on this clonotype: A much bigger clone sits one base away, suggesting this may be a read error. The chain uses TRBV4-1 and TRBJ1-1; a possible D gene is TRBD1 (5 bases). Germline loops: CDR1 MGHRA, CDR2 YSYEKL. This CDR3 spans 13 amino acids. Here the CDR3 DNA reads TGTGCCACCACGGACAACTGGGGGACTGAAGCTTTCTTT. As protein: CATTDNWGTEAFF.

This chain joins TRBV15 and TRBJ2-7; D is possibly TRBD1 (6 bases). Trimming took 6 bases from V and 4 from J, leaving 13 bases between them. Germline V gives CDR1 LNHNV, CDR2 YYDKDF (reference sequence). CDR3 size: 13 residues. CDR3 sequence reads: CATRKGVGYEQYF. The CDR3 DNA reads as TGTGCCACCAGGAAGGGGGTTGGGTACGAGCAGTACTTC.

This clonotype was observed once. Possible read error: a much larger clone is one base away. This chain joins TRBV25-1 and TRBJ1-4; D is uncertain. In germline, CDR1 is MGHDK, CDR2 SYGVNS. V was pared by 6 bases and J by 5 bases, with 7 bases between. The CDR3 loop spans 12 amino acids. The chain's CDR3 is CASSFRNEKLFF. Here the CDR3 DNA reads TGTGCCAGCAGCTTCCGAAATGAAAAACTGTTTTTT.

This clonotype appeared many times. The chain joins TRBV9 to TRBJ2-2; D is unclear. Per germline, CDR1 SGDLS and CDR2 YYNGEE. The CDR3 loop spans 15 amino acids. V lost 6 bases to trimming and J lost 2 bases, with 14 bases between them. CDR3 protein: CASTRIDTNTGELFF. The CDR3 bases are TGTGCCAGCACGAGAATAGACACAAACACCGGGGAGCTGTTTTTT.

The genes are TRBV2 and TRBJ2-5; TRBD1 matches at 9 bases. The V segment lost 9 bases and the J segment 5 bases; nucleotides outside the gene matches: 10. The CDR3 runs 14 residues. CDR1 is SNHLY and CDR2 is FYNNEI in the germline V gene. The CDR3 spells CASHAGTGTETQYF. The CDR3 DNA is TGTGCCAGTCATGCCGGGACAGGGACGGAGACCCAGTACTTC.

About this clonotype itself: A much larger clone differs from this one at a single base, so this may be a read error. The CDR3 here is CASSGNRRWDTEAFF. The CDR3 DNA follows: TGTGCCAGCAGCGGAAACAGGAGGTGGGACACTGAAGCTTTCTTT. This sequence joins TRBV5-5 and TRBJ1-1; D may be TRBD1 (5 bases). Looked up from germline, CDR1 is SGHKS and CDR2 is YYEKEE (reference sequence). Trimming removed 4 bases from V and 3 bases from J, with 16 bases in between. The length of the CDR3 is 15 residues.

In regard to this clonotype: Possible read error: a much larger clone is one base away. The J gene is TRBJ2-3, the V gene TRBV7-3, with 7 bases aligning to TRBD2. Germline V gives CDR1 SGHTA, CDR2 FQGTGA. This CDR3 is built from 17 residues. Trimming removed 0 bases from V and 5 bases from J; junction bases left unmatched: 11. The CDR3 DNA reads as TGTGCCAGCAGCTTAACTTCCTCTGGGGGGGGGAAAGATACGCAGTATTTT. It yields the protein CASSLTSSGGGKDTQYF. The variable domain in full, with the rest retrieved from reference TRBV7-3 and TRBJ2-3, is GAGVSQTPSNKVTEKGKYVELRCDPISGHTALYWYRQSLGQGPEFLIYFQGTGAADDSGLPNDRFFAVRPEGSVSTLKIQRTERGDSAVYLCASSLTSSGGGKDTQYFGPGTRLTVL.

As regards this clonotype: At one of its ends the junction is not consistent with the germline gene, which may arise from a read error. The chain uses TRBV2 and TRBJ2-1; a weak D match, TRBD2 (5 bases). The CDR3 is 11 residues long. Germline-derived CDR1 and CDR2 are SNHLY and FYNNEI. The CDR3 protein is CASSPRGRVSF. As DNA, the CDR3 is TGTGCCAGCAGCCCTCGGGGTAGGGTCTCTTTC.

This chain uses TRBV9 with TRBJ2-7, with 10 bases identical to TRBD2. Trimming took 2 bases from V and 2 from J; bases not matched to a gene: 4. Germline V gene sequence: CDR1 SGDLS, CDR2 YYNGEE. The CDR3 covers 15 residues. The CDR3 DNA follows: TGTGCCAGCAGCGTTTCTAGCGGGGGAACCTACGAGCAGTACTTC. The encoded protein is CASSVSSGGTYEQYF.

Many counts were recorded for this clonotype. This chain links TRBV11-2 with TRBJ1-2; D possibly corresponds to TRBD1 (5 bases). From germline, CDR1 is SGHAT and CDR2 FQNNGV. This CDR3 is 15 amino acids long. Deletions cut 5 bases from V and 4 bases from J, with 17 bases between. The CDR3 bases are TGTGCCAGCAGCCTCGAGCCCAGGGATTTCTATGGCTACACCTTC. This encodes CASSLEPRDFYGYTF.